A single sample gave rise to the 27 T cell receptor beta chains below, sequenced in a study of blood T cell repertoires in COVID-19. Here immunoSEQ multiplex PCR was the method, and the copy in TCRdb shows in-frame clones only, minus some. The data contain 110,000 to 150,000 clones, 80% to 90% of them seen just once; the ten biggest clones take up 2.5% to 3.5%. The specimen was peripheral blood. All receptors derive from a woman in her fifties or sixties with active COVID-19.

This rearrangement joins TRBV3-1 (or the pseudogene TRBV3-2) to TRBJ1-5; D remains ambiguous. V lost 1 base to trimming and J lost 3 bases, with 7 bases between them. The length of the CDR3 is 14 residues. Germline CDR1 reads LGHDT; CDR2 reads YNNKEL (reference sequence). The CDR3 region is CASSQVADNQPQHF. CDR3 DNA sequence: TGTGCCAGCAGCCAAGTGGCAGACAATCAGCCCCAGCATTTT.

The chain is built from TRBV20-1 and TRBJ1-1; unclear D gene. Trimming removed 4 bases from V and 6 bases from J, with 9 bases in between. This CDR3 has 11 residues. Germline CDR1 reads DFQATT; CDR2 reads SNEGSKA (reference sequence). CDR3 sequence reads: CSATELAEAFF. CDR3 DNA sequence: TGCAGTGCTACGGAGCTCGCTGAAGCTTTCTTT.

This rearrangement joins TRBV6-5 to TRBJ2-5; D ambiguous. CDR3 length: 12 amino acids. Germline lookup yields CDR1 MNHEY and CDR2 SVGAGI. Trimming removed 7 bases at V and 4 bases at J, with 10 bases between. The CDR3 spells CASITRRETQYF. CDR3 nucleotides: TGTGCCAGCATTACACGCCGAGAGACCCAGTACTTC.

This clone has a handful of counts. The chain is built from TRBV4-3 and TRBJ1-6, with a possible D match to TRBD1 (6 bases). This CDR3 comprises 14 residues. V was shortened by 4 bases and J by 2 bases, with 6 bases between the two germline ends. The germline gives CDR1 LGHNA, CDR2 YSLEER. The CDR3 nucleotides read TGCGCCAGCAGCCGGGACACCTATAATTCACCCCTCCACTTT. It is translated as CASSRDTYNSPLHF.

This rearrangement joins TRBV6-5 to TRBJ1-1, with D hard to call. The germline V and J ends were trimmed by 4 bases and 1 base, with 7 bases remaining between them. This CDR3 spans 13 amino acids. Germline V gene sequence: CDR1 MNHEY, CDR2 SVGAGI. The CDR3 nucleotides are TGTGCCAGCAGTTCGTATCCGAACACTGAAGCTTTCTTT. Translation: CASSSYPNTEAFF.

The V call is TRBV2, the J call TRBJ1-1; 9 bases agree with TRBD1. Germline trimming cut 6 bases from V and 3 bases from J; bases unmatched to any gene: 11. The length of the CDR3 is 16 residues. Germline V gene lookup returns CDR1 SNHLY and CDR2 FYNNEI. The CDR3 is CASRNRGQGRDTEAFF. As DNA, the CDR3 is TGTGCCAGCAGGAACCGGGGACAGGGTAGGGACACTGAAGCTTTCTTT.

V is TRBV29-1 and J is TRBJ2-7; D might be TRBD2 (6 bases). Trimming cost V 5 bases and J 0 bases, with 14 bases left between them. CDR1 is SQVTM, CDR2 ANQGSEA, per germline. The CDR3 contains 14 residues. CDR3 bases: TGCAGCGTTTTCGGGAGCGGGTACTCCTACGAGCAGTACTTC. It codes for CSVFGSGYSYEQYF.

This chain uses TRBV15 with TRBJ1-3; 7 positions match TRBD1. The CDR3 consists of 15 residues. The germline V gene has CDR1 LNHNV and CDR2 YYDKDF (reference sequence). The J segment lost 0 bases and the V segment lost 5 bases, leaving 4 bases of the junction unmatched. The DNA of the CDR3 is TGTGCCACCAGCTGGGGACAGAGCTCTGGAAACACCATATATTTT. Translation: CATSWGQSSGNTIYF.

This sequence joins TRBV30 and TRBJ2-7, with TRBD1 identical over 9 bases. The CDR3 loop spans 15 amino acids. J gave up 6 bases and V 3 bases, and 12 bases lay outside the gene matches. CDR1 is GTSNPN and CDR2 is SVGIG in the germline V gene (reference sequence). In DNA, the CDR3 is TGTGCCTGGAGGGGACAGGGAGCACCCCAAGGCGAGCAGTACTTC. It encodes CAWRGQGAPQGEQYF. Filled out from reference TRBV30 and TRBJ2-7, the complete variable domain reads SQTIHQWPATLVQPVGSPLSLECTVEGTSNPNLYWYRQAAGRGLQLLFYSVGIGQISSEVPQNLSASRPQDRQFILSSKKLLLSDSGFYLCAWRGQGAPQGEQYFGPGTRLTVT.

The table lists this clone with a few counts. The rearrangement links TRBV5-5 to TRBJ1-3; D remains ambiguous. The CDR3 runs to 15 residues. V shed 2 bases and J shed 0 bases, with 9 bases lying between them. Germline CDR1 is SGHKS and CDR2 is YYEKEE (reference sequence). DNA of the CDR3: TGTGCCAGCAGCTTACAGCCATCCTCTGGAAACACCATATATTTT. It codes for CASSLQPSSGNTIYF.

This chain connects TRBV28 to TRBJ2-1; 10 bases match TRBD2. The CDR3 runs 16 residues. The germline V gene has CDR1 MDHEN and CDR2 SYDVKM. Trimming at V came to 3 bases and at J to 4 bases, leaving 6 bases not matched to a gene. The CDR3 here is CASSLIGLAEYNEQFF. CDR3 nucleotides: TGTGCCAGCAGTTTGATAGGACTAGCGGAGTACAATGAGCAGTTCTTC. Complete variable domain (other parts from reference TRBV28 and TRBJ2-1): DVKVTQSSRYLVKRTGEKVFLECVQDMDHENMFWYRQDPGLGLRLIYFSYDVKMKEKGDIPEGYSVSREKKERFSLILESASTNQTSMYLCASSLIGLAEYNEQFFGPGTRLTVL.

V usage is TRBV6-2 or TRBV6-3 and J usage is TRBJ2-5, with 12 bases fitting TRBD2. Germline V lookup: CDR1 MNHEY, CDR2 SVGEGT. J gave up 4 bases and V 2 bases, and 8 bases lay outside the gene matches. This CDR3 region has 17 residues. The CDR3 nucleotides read TGTGCCAGCAGTTACGATGGACTAGCGGGATGGCGAGAGACCCAGTACTTC. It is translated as CASSYDGLAGWRETQYF.

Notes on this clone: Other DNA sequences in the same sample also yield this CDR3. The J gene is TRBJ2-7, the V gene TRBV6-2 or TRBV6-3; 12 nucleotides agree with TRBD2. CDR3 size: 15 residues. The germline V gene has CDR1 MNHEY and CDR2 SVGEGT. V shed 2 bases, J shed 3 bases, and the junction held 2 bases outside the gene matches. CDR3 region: CASSYGLAGFYEQYF. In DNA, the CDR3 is TGTGCCAGCAGTTACGGACTAGCGGGATTCTACGAGCAGTACTTC.

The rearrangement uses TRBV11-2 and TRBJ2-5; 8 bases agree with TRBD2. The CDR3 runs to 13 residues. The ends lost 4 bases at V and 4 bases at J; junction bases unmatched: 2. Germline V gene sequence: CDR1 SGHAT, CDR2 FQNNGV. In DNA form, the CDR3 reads TGTGCCAGCAGCTATACTAGCGGAGAGACCCAGTACTTC. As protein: CASSYTSGETQYF. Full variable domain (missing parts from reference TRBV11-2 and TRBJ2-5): EAGVAQSPRYKIIEKRQSVAFWCNPISGHATLYWYQQILGQGPKLLIQFQNNGVVDDSQLPKDRFSAERLKGVDSTLKIQPAKLEDSAVYLCASSYTSGETQYFGPGTRLLVL.

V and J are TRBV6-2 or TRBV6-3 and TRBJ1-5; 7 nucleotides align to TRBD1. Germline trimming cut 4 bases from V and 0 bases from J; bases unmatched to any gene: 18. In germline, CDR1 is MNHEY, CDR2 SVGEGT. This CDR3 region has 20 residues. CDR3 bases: TGTGCCAGCAGTTCAAACATCAGACAGGGACCCTCTTATAGCAATCAGCCCCAGCATTTT. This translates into CASSSNIRQGPSYSNQPQHF.

The CDR3 DNA follows: TGTGCCAGCAGCCTGACAGGGGCCTCTTACAATGAGCAGTTCTTC. Translated: CASSLTGASYNEQFF. J is TRBJ2-1 and V is TRBV6-2 or TRBV6-3; 8 bases are a match to TRBD1. Per germline, CDR1 MNHEY and CDR2 SVGEGT. This CDR3 has 15 residues. Trimming at V came to 6 bases and at J to 4 bases, leaving 8 bases not matched to a gene.

The CDR3 spells CATTVRGLEKLFF. Written as DNA, the CDR3 is TGTGCCACCACGGTTAGGGGGCTTGAAAAACTGTTTTTT. The chain combines TRBV28 with TRBJ1-4; 7 bases match TRBD1. CDR1 MDHEN and CDR2 SYDVKM come from the germline V gene. With 10 bases clipped from V and 7 bases from J, the junction kept 9 bases outside the gene matches. The CDR3 contains 13 residues.

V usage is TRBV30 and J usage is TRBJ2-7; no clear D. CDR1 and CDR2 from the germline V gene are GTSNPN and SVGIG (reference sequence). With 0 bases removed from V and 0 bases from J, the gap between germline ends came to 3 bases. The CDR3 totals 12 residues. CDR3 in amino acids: CAWSVASYEQYF. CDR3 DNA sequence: TGTGCCTGGAGTGTGGCCTCCTACGAGCAGTACTTC.

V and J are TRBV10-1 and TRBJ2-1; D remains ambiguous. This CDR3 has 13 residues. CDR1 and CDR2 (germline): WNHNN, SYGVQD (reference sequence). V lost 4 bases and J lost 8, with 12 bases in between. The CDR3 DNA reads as TGCGCCAGCAGTGCCATGCCCCGAGATGAGCAGTTCTTC. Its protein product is CASSAMPRDEQFF.

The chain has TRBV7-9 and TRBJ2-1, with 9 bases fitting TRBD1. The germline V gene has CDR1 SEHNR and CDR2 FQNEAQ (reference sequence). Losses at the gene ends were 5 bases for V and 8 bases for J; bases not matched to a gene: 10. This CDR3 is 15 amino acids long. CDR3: CASSVPGQGNDEQFF. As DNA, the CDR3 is TGTGCCAGCAGCGTGCCGGGACAGGGAAACGATGAGCAGTTCTTC.

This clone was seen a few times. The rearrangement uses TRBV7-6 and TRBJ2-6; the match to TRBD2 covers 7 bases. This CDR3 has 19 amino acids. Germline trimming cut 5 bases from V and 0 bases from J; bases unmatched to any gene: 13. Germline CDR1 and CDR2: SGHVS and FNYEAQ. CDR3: CASSPRTGTTFSGANVLTF. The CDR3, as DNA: TGTGCCAGCAGCCCCCGGACCGGGACTACCTTCTCTGGGGCCAACGTCCTGACTTTC.

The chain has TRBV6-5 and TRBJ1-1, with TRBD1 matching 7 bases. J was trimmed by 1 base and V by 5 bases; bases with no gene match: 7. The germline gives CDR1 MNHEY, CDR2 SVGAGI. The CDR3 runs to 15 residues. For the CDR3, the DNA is TGTGCCAGCAGTCTTGACAGGGTAGAGAACACTGAAGCTTTCTTT. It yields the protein CASSLDRVENTEAFF.

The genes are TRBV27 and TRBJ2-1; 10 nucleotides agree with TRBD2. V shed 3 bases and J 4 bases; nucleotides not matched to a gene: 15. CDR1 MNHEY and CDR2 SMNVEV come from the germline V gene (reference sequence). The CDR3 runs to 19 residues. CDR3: CASSLGWLAGVKGYNEQFF. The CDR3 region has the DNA TGTGCCAGCAGTTTGGGATGGCTAGCGGGAGTTAAAGGGTACAATGAGCAGTTCTTC.

As DNA, the CDR3 is TGTGCTGCGCGGACGGGGAGGAATTCACCCCTCCACTTT. Translated: CAARTGRNSPLHF. The chain is built from TRBV3-1 (or the pseudogene TRBV3-2) and TRBJ1-6, with D unresolved. The length of the CDR3 is 13 residues. Germline lookup yields CDR1 LGHDT and CDR2 YNNKEL (reference sequence).

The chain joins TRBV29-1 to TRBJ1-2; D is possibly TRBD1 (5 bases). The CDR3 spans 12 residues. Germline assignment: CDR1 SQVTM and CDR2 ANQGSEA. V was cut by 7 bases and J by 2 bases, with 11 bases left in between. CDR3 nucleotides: TGCAGCGCGGACACGAGGAACTATGGCTACACCTTC. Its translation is CSADTRNYGYTF. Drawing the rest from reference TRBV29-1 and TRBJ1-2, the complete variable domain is SAVISQKPSRDICQRGTSLTIQCQVDSQVTMMFWYRQQPGQSLTLIATANQGSEATYESGFVIDKFPISRPNLTFSTLTVSNMSPEDSSIYLCSADTRNYGYTFGSGTRLTVV.

CDR3 protein: CASSDLTGEETQYF. CDR3 coding DNA: TGTGCCAGCAGTGACTTAACAGGGGAAGAGACCCAGTACTTC. The rearrangement joins TRBV28 to TRBJ2-5; 7 bases are shared with TRBD1. V shed 5 bases and J 3 bases; nucleotides not matched to a gene: 6. The CDR3 is 14 amino acids. Looked up from germline, CDR1 is MDHEN and CDR2 is SYDVKM. Together with reference TRBV28 and TRBJ2-5, the CDR3 gives the full variable domain: DVKVTQSSRYLVKRTGEKVFLECVQDMDHENMFWYRQDPGLGLRLIYFSYDVKMKEKGDIPEGYSVSREKKERFSLILESASTNQTSMYLCASSDLTGEETQYFGPGTRLLVL.

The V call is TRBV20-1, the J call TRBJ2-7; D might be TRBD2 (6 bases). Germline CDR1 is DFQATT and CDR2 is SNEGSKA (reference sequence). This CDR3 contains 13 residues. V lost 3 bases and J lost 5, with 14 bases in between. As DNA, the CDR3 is TGCAGTGCTAGTCGGCGGGATCACCACGAGCAGTACTTC. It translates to CSASRRDHHEQYF.